This T cell receptor (beta chain) was found in a study of blood T cell repertoires in COVID-19. About the research overall: The United States, Italy and Spain supplied acute and convalescent COVID-19 samples.

Germline CDR1 reads MNHEY; CDR2 reads SVGAGI. The CDR3 runs to 11 residues. V dropped 5 bases and J dropped 3 bases, with 5 bases sitting between them. As originally analysed: Estimation of nucleated cell counts was performed using reference gene primer amplification. Here immunoSEQ multiplex PCR was the method, and the copy in TCRdb shows in-frame clones only, minus some. The V and J calls and clone size were taken over from that table, and D and trimming were inferred from the DNA. The repertoire consists of under 80,000 clones, with 86% occurring once and the leading ten covering under 20%. Sequences were obtained from peripheral blood. This clonotype originated in a man of 80 years or more in a cohort sampled during active COVID-19. This rearrangement joins TRBV6-5 to TRBJ2-7; D ambiguous. In nucleotides, the CDR3 is TGTGCCAGCAGTAGCCGCTACGAGCAGTACTTC. It yields the protein CASSSRYEQYF.